A selection of T cell receptor beta chains follows, all from one sample in a study of blood T cell repertoires in COVID-19. Clones were read by immunoSEQ multiplex PCR, and TCRdb kept only the in-frame ones, dropping some. This table has a few hundred thousand clones, roughly nine tenths appearing once. The sequencing sample was made of PBMCs or T cells enriched from blood (not recorded which). These receptors originate from a woman aged 50 to 60 who had been exposed to COVID-19. Each CDR3 is given with its conserved first and last residue. D genes are given only for firm matches. Clone size is given for some rows only: seen once, a few or many times, or a class if the clone is expanded.

V: TRBV5-1
size: .
J: TRBJ2-2
D: TRBD1
DNA: TGCGCCAGCAGCCCCAACCCGACAGGGGTCGGCGGGGAGCTGTTTTTT
CDR3: CASSPNPTGVGGELFF

V: TRBV5-1
size: .
J: TRBJ1-3
D: .
DNA: TGCGCCAGCCGCTTAGACCCGGTGGGGACTCTATATTTT
CDR3: CASRLDPVGTLYF

V: TRBV9
size: .
J: TRBJ2-3
D: .
DNA: TGTGCCAGCAGCGTAGTTCTTAGGGGGGGGGCCACAGATACGCAGTATTTT
CDR3: CASSVVLRGGATDTQYF

V: TRBV5-1
size: few
J: TRBJ1-2
D: .
DNA: TGCGCCAGCAGCTTGGGACAGGACTATGGCTACACCTTC
CDR3: CASSLGQDYGYTF

V: TRBV7-9
size: .
J: TRBJ2-7
D: TRBD1
DNA: TGTGCCAGCAGCGACCACGGGACAGTCTCCTACGAGCAGTACTTC
CDR3: CASSDHGTVSYEQYF

V: TRBV18
size: .
J: TRBJ2-4
D: TRBD1
DNA: TGTGCCAGCTCACCACAGGGGGCGTCGGGTGACATTCAGTACTTC
CDR3: CASSPQGASGDIQYF

V: TRBV6-4
size: .
J: TRBJ1-4
D: .
DNA: TGTGCCAGCAGTGAATGGATAGGGGGGGAAACTAATGAAAAACTGTTTTTT
CDR3: CASSEWIGGETNEKLFF

V: TRBV14
size: .
J: TRBJ2-5
D: .
DNA: TGTGCCAGCAGCCCCTTTCAGGCCTCCCGCGGGGAGACCCAGTACTTC
CDR3: CASSPFQASRGETQYF

V: TRBV9
size: .
J: TRBJ1-5
D: TRBD1
DNA: TGTGCCAGCAGCGTAGGACAGGGCTACAATCAGCCCCAGCATTTT
CDR3: CASSVGQGYNQPQHF

V: TRBV7-2
size: .
J: TRBJ1-2
D: .
DNA: TGTGCCAGCAGCTTTCAATTATCGGTCGCCGGCTACACCTTC
CDR3: CASSFQLSVAGYTF

V: TRBV2
size: .
J: TRBJ1-6
D: .
DNA: TGTGCCAGCAGTGAGTACAGGGTAGGGTCACCCCTCCACTTT
CDR3: CASSEYRVGSPLHF

V: TRBV7-2
size: .
J: TRBJ2-1
D: TRBD2
DNA: TGTGCCAGCAGCTTAGCAGCGGGGCTGGGTAATGAGCAGTTCTTC
CDR3: CASSLAAGLGNEQFF

V: TRBV5-4
size: .
J: TRBJ2-1
D: TRBD2
DNA: TGTGCCAGCAGCTTTTACAGCGGGGGGGCGAATGAGCAGTTCTTC
CDR3: CASSFYSGGANEQFF

V: TRBV7-9
size: .
J: TRBJ1-2
D: .
DNA: TGTGCCAGCACCACAGGGCCGGGCTACACCTTC
CDR3: CASTTGPGYTF

V: TRBV3-1/TRBV3-2
size: .
J: TRBJ2-3
D: .
DNA: TGTGCCAGCAGTTTACGAGGACAGGACTACGATACGCAGTATTTT
CDR3: CASSLRGQDYDTQYF

V: TRBV5-1
size: .
J: TRBJ2-7
D: TRBD1
DNA: TGCGCCAGCAGCTTGGTACAGGGGGCGATTGGCGGATCCTCCTACGAGCAGTACTTC
CDR3: CASSLVQGAIGGSSYEQYF

V: TRBV18
size: .
J: TRBJ2-3
D: .
DNA: TGTGCCAGCTCACCCCTATCACGTATTACTAGCACAGATACGCAGTATTTT
CDR3: CASSPLSRITSTDTQYF

V: TRBV13
size: once
J: TRBJ2-1
D: TRBD1
DNA: TGTGCCAGCAGCAACACGGGACAGGAGCCTTACAATGAGCAGTTCTTC
CDR3: CASSNTGQEPYNEQFF

V: TRBV6-5
size: .
J: TRBJ2-7
D: .
DNA: TGTGCCAGCAGTTACCAACGGGACACAAGCTACGAGCAGTACTTC
CDR3: CASSYQRDTSYEQYF

V: TRBV27
size: .
J: TRBJ1-1
D: .
DNA: TGTGCCAGCAGTCTTTCGACAGTCAACACTGAAGCTTTCTTT
CDR3: CASSLSTVNTEAFF

V: TRBV6-5
size: .
J: TRBJ1-1
D: .
DNA: TGTGCCAGCAGCTACAGGGAGTGGGCTGAAGCTTTCTTT
CDR3: CASSYREWAEAFF

V: TRBV6-2/TRBV6-3
size: .
J: TRBJ1-2
D: .
DNA: TGTGCCAGCAGTTACGATGGGGGAGGCCACTATGGCTACACCTTC
CDR3: CASSYDGGGHYGYTF

V: TRBV4-2
size: once
J: TRBJ1-1
D: TRBD1
DNA: TGTGCCAGCAGCATAGGGGGCCCCCCGAACACTGAAGCTTTCTTT
CDR3: CASSIGGPPNTEAFF

V: TRBV27
size: .
J: TRBJ1-6
D: .
DNA: TGTGCCAGCAGTCCCCCCCAGGGATTGGGCTACTCACCCCTCCACTTT
CDR3: CASSPPQGLGYSPLHF

V: TRBV4-2
size: .
J: TRBJ1-6
D: TRBD1
DNA: TGTGCCAGCAGCCAAGGGCCAGGACAGGCGATTAATTCACCCCTCCACTTT
CDR3: CASSQGPGQAINSPLHF

V: TRBV9
size: few
J: TRBJ1-3
D: TRBD1
DNA: TGTGCCAGCAGCGTCACAGGGGCTCCTGGAAACACCATATATTTT
CDR3: CASSVTGAPGNTIYF

V: TRBV7-6
size: .
J: TRBJ1-2
D: .
DNA: TGTGCCAGCAGCCCTCAGGCAGGGGCCAAGATGGATGGCTACACCTTC
CDR3: CASSPQAGAKMDGYTF

V: TRBV4-2
size: .
J: TRBJ1-2
D: TRBD1
DNA: TGTGCCAGCAGCCAAGATCATGGACAGGGTTATGGCTACACCTTC
CDR3: CASSQDHGQGYGYTF

V: TRBV7-2
size: .
J: TRBJ2-3
D: TRBD2
DNA: TGTGCCACCGGGGTAGCGGGGTTGGTTGCGCAGTATTTT
CDR3: CATGVAGLVAQYF

V: TRBV27
size: .
J: TRBJ2-7
D: TRBD1
DNA: TGTGCCAGCAGTAAACAGGGGTTCTCCTACGAGCAGTACTTC
CDR3: CASSKQGFSYEQYF

V: TRBV27
size: .
J: TRBJ2-3
D: .
DNA: TGTGCCAGCAGGAGTGGCACAGATACGCAGTATTTT
CDR3: CASRSGTDTQYF

V: TRBV19
size: .
J: TRBJ2-7
D: TRBD1
DNA: TGTGCCACCTCATTGACAGGGTCCCTCTACGAGCAGTACTTC
CDR3: CATSLTGSLYEQYF

V: TRBV27
size: once
J: TRBJ2-1
D: .
DNA: TGTGCCAGCAGTGACACCCTCCACCCGGGGATTTCCTACAATGAGCAGTTCTTC
CDR3: CASSDTLHPGISYNEQFF

V: TRBV12-3/TRBV12-4
size: .
J: TRBJ1-5
D: .
DNA: TGTGCCAGCAGGGGGGGGCCCAATCAGCCCCAGCATTTT
CDR3: CASRGGPNQPQHF

V: TRBV3-1/TRBV3-2
size: .
J: TRBJ1-6
D: TRBD1
DNA: TGTGCCAGCATGACCGGGACAGGGAATTCACCCCTCCACTTT
CDR3: CASMTGTGNSPLHF

V: TRBV2
size: .
J: TRBJ2-7
D: TRBD1
DNA: TGTGCCAGCAGGGACCGGGACAGGGGCAGGGAGCAGTACTTC
CDR3: CASRDRDRGREQYF

V: TRBV28
size: .
J: TRBJ1-6
D: TRBD1
DNA: TGTGCCAGCAGACTCTCTACCGGGACAGGGAGGTCACCCCTCCACTTT
CDR3: CASRLSTGTGRSPLHF

V: TRBV10-3
size: once
J: TRBJ1-3
D: .
DNA: TGTGCCATCAGTGAGGGGCCCCCCAGCTCTGGAAACACCATATATTTT
CDR3: CAISEGPPSSGNTIYF

V: TRBV6-5
size: .
J: TRBJ1-2
D: .
DNA: TGTGCCAGCAGTTATGGCAGGGGCCCCAACTATGGCTACACCTTC
CDR3: CASSYGRGPNYGYTF

V: TRBV12-2
size: .
J: TRBJ1-2
D: .
DNA: TGTGCAAGTCGCTTAGCTGTATCGGGAGAGGAATGCGCCGACTATGGCTACACCTTC
CDR3: CASRLAVSGEECADYGYTF

V: TRBV5-6
size: .
J: TRBJ2-7
D: .
DNA: TGTGCCAGCAGCGGGTGGGCTTATACGGGAGAGCAGTACTTC
CDR3: CASSGWAYTGEQYF

V: TRBV4-1
size: .
J: TRBJ2-5
D: TRBD2
DNA: TGCGCCAGCAGCCAAGACGCTCCTAGCGGGGGGGTCTTCGAGACCCAGTACTTC
CDR3: CASSQDAPSGGVFETQYF

V: TRBV27
size: .
J: TRBJ1-3
D: TRBD1
DNA: TGTGCCAGCAGACGGACAGGTTCTGGAAACACCATATATTTT
CDR3: CASRRTGSGNTIYF

V: TRBV5-1
size: .
J: TRBJ2-2
D: TRBD2
DNA: TGCGCCAGCAGCTTGGAGGCGGGGGCGAACACCGGGGAGCTGTTTTTT
CDR3: CASSLEAGANTGELFF

V: TRBV3-1/TRBV3-2
size: .
J: TRBJ1-2
D: .
DNA: TGTGCCAGCAGCCAAGAGGGAGCGATACGGGGCTATGGCTACACCTTC
CDR3: CASSQEGAIRGYGYTF

V: TRBV9
size: .
J: TRBJ2-2
D: .
DNA: TGTGCCAGCAGCGTAGTGCAGGGGAACACCGGGGAGCTGTTTTTT
CDR3: CASSVVQGNTGELFF

V: TRBV9
size: few
J: TRBJ1-1
D: TRBD1
DNA: TGTGCCAGCAGCGCTCGGACAGGGAACACTGAAGCTTTCTTT
CDR3: CASSARTGNTEAFF

V: TRBV25-1
size: .
J: TRBJ2-1
D: .
DNA: TGTGCCAGCATTAAGGGTGGGGGGTTAAGGAATGAGCAGTTCTTC
CDR3: CASIKGGGLRNEQFF

V: TRBV4-1
size: .
J: TRBJ2-7
D: TRBD1
DNA: TGCGCCAGCAGCCAACTATGGCAGGACAGGTTTATCGAGCAGTACTTC
CDR3: CASSQLWQDRFIEQYF

V: TRBV11-2
size: .
J: TRBJ1-2
D: TRBD1
DNA: TGTGCCAGCAGCTCGACTTGGACAGGGGGAGGCTACACCTTC
CDR3: CASSSTWTGGGYTF

V: TRBV7-2
size: .
J: TRBJ2-5
D: .
DNA: TGTGCCAGCAGCTCCCTTTCCTCTTCTAGCGCGTCGGCCCAGTACTTC
CDR3: CASSSLSSSSASAQYF

V: TRBV3-1/TRBV3-2
size: .
J: TRBJ2-2
D: TRBD1
DNA: TGTGCCAGCAGCCCCCGGACAGGGAAGAACACCGGGGAGCTGTTTTTT
CDR3: CASSPRTGKNTGELFF

V: TRBV4-2
size: .
J: TRBJ2-7
D: .
DNA: TGTGCCAGCAGCCAAGTTTTGAGCAGGTTATCCTACGAGCAGTACTTC
CDR3: CASSQVLSRLSYEQYF